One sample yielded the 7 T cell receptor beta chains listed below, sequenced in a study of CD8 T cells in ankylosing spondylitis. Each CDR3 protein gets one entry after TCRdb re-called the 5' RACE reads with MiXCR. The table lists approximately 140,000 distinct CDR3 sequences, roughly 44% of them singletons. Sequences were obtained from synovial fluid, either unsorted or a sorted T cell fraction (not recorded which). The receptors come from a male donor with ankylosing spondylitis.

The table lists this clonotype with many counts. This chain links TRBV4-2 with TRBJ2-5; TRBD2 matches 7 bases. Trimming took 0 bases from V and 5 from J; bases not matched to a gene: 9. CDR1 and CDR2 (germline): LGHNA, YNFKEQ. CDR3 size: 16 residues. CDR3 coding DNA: TGTGCCAGCAGCCAAGATCTAGCGGAGGGGTGGGAGACCCAGTACTTC. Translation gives CASSQDLAEGWETQYF.

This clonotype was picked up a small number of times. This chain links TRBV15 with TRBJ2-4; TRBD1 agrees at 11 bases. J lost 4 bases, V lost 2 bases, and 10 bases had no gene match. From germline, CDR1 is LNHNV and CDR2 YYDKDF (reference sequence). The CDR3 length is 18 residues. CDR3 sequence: CATSRTRDRGRPKNIQYF. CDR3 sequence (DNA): TGTGCCACCAGCAGAACCCGGGACAGGGGGAGACCAAAAAACATTCAGTACTTC.

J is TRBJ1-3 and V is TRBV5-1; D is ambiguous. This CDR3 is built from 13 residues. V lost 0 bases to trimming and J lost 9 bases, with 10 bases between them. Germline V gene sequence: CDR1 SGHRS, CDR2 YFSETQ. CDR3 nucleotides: TGCGCCAGCAGCTTGGCCGTCCGCGGCACCATATATTTT. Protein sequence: CASSLAVRGTIYF.

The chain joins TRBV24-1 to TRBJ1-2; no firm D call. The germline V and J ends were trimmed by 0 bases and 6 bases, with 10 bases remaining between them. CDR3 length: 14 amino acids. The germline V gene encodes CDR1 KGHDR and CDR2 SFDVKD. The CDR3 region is CATSDLPAYNGYTF. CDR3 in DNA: TGTGCCACCAGTGATTTGCCTGCTTATAATGGCTACACCTTC.

As DNA, the CDR3 is TGTGCCAGCAGCAGGGAGTTCTCCTACGAGCAGTACTTC. Translated: CASSREFSYEQYF. V and J are TRBV5-5 and TRBJ2-7, with D possibly being TRBD2 (5 bases). CDR3 length: 13 residues. V gave up 4 bases and J gave up 0 bases, with 8 bases separating them. CDR1 SGHKS and CDR2 YYEKEE come from the germline V gene (reference sequence).

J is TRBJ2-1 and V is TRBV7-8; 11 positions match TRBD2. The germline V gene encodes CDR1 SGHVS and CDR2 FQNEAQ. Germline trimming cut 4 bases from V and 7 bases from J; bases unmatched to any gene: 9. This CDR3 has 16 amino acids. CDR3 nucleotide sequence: TGTGCCAGCAGCTCACCAACTAGCGGGGGAAATAATGAGCAGTTCTTC. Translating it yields CASSSPTSGGNNEQFF.

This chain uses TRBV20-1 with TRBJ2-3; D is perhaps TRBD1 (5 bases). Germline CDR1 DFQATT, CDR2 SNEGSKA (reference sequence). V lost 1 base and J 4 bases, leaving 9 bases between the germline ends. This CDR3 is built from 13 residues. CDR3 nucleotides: TGCAGTGCTAGAGTTCAGGGTGCAGATACGCAGTATTTT. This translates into CSARVQGADTQYF.